A single sample is the source of the 20 T cell receptor beta chains below, sequenced in a study of T cell changes during pregnancy in multiple sclerosis. The repertoire was sequenced with immunoSEQ multiplex PCR; TCRdb's copy has only in-frame clones and lacks some. The table has 88,000 or so clones, about 90% seen once. The specimen comprised peripheral blood, sampled before pregnancy. Receptors originate from a female donor with multiple sclerosis, enrolled in a pregnancy study.

This clone has only one observation. The rearrangement links TRBV19 to TRBJ1-5, with no clear D. CDR3 length equals 14 residues. V gave up 6 bases and J gave up 2 bases, with 11 bases separating them. Germline V gene sequence: CDR1 LNHDA, CDR2 SQIVND (reference sequence). CDR3 nucleotides: TGTGCCAGTAGCCTCGTGCGGGGCAATCAGCCCCAGCATTTT. Its translation is CASSLVRGNQPQHF.

This clone has a single count. This chain uses TRBV5-1 with TRBJ2-7, with D perhaps TRBD2 (5 bases). The CDR3 has 13 residues. Germline V gene data show CDR1 as SGHRS and CDR2 as YFSETQ. With 2 bases removed from V and 4 bases from J, the gap between germline ends came to 10 bases. The CDR3 reads CASSLRGLYEQYF. The CDR3 DNA is TGCGCCAGCAGCTTACGAGGGTTATACGAGCAGTACTTC.

V usage is TRBV5-1 and J usage is TRBJ1-1; unclear D gene. The CDR3 contains 15 residues. Germline values: CDR1 SGHRS, CDR2 YFSETQ. The V end was cut by 2 bases, the J end by 0 bases, with 11 bases between. This chain's CDR3 is CASSLIRGMNTEAFF. The CDR3 DNA sequence: TGCGCCAGCAGCTTAATCCGAGGGATGAACACTGAAGCTTTCTTT.

The chain is built from TRBV9 and TRBJ2-2, with TRBD2 matching over 7 bases. Germline-derived CDR1 and CDR2 are SGDLS and YYNGEE. This CDR3 has 14 amino acids. Trimming cost V 3 bases and J 5 bases; bases outside gene matches: 4. For the CDR3, the DNA is TGTGCCAGCAGCGCTGGGGGGGGAACCGGGGAGCTGTTTTTT. Its translation is CASSAGGGTGELFF.

V usage is TRBV4-1 and J usage is TRBJ1-5, with D possibly TRBD1 on 6 matching bases. The CDR3 runs 15 residues. The V end was cut by 3 bases, the J end by 3 bases, with 12 bases between. Germline-derived CDR1 and CDR2 are MGHRA and YSYEKL. The CDR3 spells CASSQSTGFNQPQHF. CDR3 nucleotide sequence: TGCGCCAGCAGCCAGTCTACAGGGTTCAATCAGCCCCAGCATTTT.

The chain uses TRBV11-3 and TRBJ1-5; no reliable D call. Germline CDR1 is SGHNT and CDR2 is YENEEA. This CDR3 comprises 15 residues. V gave up 6 bases and J gave up 7 bases, with 19 bases separating them. For the CDR3, the DNA is TGTGCCAGCAGGTTCGGGAGGGCCTCCGGACAGCCCCAGCATTTT. Translated: CASRFGRASGQPQHF. The whole variable domain, remainder taken from reference TRBV11-3 and TRBJ1-5, is EAGVVQSPRYKIIEKKQPVAFWCNPISGHNTLYWYLQNLGQGPELLIRYENEEAVDDSQLPKDRFSAERLKGVDSTLKIQPAELGDSAVYLCASRFGRASGQPQHFGDGTRLSIL.

The rearrangement joins TRBV6-5 to TRBJ2-1; the D gene is possibly TRBD2 (6 bases). The length of the CDR3 is 15 residues. Germline lookup yields CDR1 MNHEY and CDR2 SVGAGI. The V end was cut by 6 bases, the J end by 2 bases, with 14 bases between. The DNA of the CDR3 is TGTGCCAGCAGGGGAACTAGCCCGCCCTACAATGAGCAGTTCTTC. It yields the protein CASRGTSPPYNEQFF.

The chain has TRBV19 and TRBJ1-5, with D hard to call. Germline V gene data show CDR1 as LNHDA and CDR2 as SQIVND (reference sequence). The length of the CDR3 is 14 residues. Deletions cut 3 bases from V and 15 bases from J, with 21 bases between. DNA of the CDR3: TGTGCCAGTAGTATCGCCTCCATCTCTGGGAGTCTGCATTTT. Amino acid sequence: CASSIASISGSLHF. Combining the CDR3 with reference TRBV19 and TRBJ1-5 gives the whole variable domain DGGITQSPKYLFRKEGQNVTLSCEQNLNHDAMYWYRQDPGQGLRLIYYSQIVNDFQKGDIAEGYSVSREKKESFPLTVTSAQKNPTAFYLCASSIASISGSLHFGDGTRLSIL.

The J gene is TRBJ2-4, the V gene TRBV7-9; D perhaps matches TRBD1 (6 bases). Germline CDR1 SEHNR, CDR2 FQNEAQ (reference sequence). The V end lost 5 bases, the J end lost 2 bases, and 16 bases lay between the germline ends. CDR3 length: 16 amino acids. The DNA of the CDR3 is TGTGCCAGCAGCAGACTGCAGGGGAAGACCAAAAACATTCAGTACTTC. Its protein is CASSRLQGKTKNIQYF.

The chain recombines TRBV2 with TRBJ2-5; D may be TRBD2 (6 bases). The CDR3 contains 14 residues. Germline CDR1 reads SNHLY; CDR2 reads FYNNEI. V dropped 7 bases and J dropped 1 base, with 13 bases sitting between them. This chain's CDR3 is CASTGRGSQETQYF. For the CDR3, the DNA is TGTGCCAGCACGGGGCGGGGTAGCCAAGAGACCCAGTACTTC.

The chain is built from TRBV9 and TRBJ2-7; TRBD2 matches at 8 bases. The V and J ends lost 0 bases and 2 bases, in that order; junction bases with no gene match: 7. The germline CDR1 and CDR2 sequences are SGDLS and YYNGEE. The CDR3 is 16 residues long. CDR3 in DNA: TGTGCCAGCAGCGTAGGTGGTAGCGGGACACCCTACGAGCAGTACTTC. Amino acids: CASSVGGSGTPYEQYF.

CDR3 nucleotide sequence: TGTGCCAGCAGTTCCCCAATTGGTAGCGGGAGGCCAGGGACAGATACGCAGTATTTT. Its protein product is CASSSPIGSGRPGTDTQYF. The chain carries TRBV28 and TRBJ2-3, with TRBD2 matching 10 bases. Per germline, CDR1 MDHEN and CDR2 SYDVKM. V dropped 4 bases and J dropped 3; count of bases not matched to a gene: 16. The CDR3 totals 19 residues.

The CDR3: CASSLDPGSGNTIYF. CDR3 sequence (DNA): TGTGCCAGCAGCTTGGATCCAGGCTCTGGAAACACCATATATTTT. This chain connects TRBV5-4 to TRBJ1-3; no firm D call. V lost 0 bases to trimming and J lost 0 bases, with 7 bases between them. CDR1 SGHNT and CDR2 YYREEE come from the germline V gene (reference sequence). There are 15 residues in the CDR3.

The V and J genes are TRBV5-1 and TRBJ2-2, with D tentatively TRBD2 (6 bases). This CDR3 is 18 amino acids long. V lost 4 bases, J lost 5 bases, and 24 bases lay in between. Germline CDR1 and CDR2: SGHRS and YFSETQ. The CDR3 loop is CASSTGDWGRRGTGELFF. The DNA of the CDR3 is TGCGCCAGCAGCACGGGCGATTGGGGGAGGAGAGGAACCGGGGAGCTGTTTTTT.

The chain joins TRBV6-5 to TRBJ1-2, with 9 bases matching TRBD1. The CDR3 consists of 16 residues. V shed 0 bases, J shed 5 bases, and the junction held 7 bases outside the gene matches. Germline CDR1 reads MNHEY; CDR2 reads SVGAGI. This chain's CDR3 is CASSYSWTGEGYGYTF. CDR3 bases: TGTGCCAGCAGTTACTCGTGGACAGGGGAGGGGTATGGCTACACCTTC.

The rearrangement uses TRBV6-1 and TRBJ1-2, with D maybe TRBD1 (5 bases). There are 13 residues in the CDR3. Trimming took off 8 bases at V and 7 bases at J, with 17 bases between the two ends. Germline V gene sequence: CDR1 MNHNS, CDR2 SASEGT. The CDR3 here is CASGRTHTFGYTF. The CDR3 coding sequence is TGTGCCAGCGGCAGGACACACACCTTTGGCTACACCTTC.

This sequence joins TRBV5-6 and TRBJ2-1, with 14 bases fitting TRBD2. CDR1 is SGHDT and CDR2 is YYEEEE in the germline V gene. The CDR3 is 19 residues long. The V and J ends lost 0 bases and 6 bases, in that order; junction bases with no gene match: 11. CDR3 sequence reads: CASSLVRGTSGRNPNEQFF. The DNA for the CDR3 is TGTGCCAGCAGCTTGGTGAGGGGGACTAGCGGGAGAAACCCCAATGAGCAGTTCTTC. Drawing the rest from reference TRBV5-6 and TRBJ2-1, the complete variable domain is DAGVTQSPTHLIKTRGQQVTLRCSPKSGHDTVSWYQQALGQGPQFIFQYYEEEERQRGNFPDRFSGHQFPNYSSELNVNALLLGDSALYLCASSLVRGTSGRNPNEQFFGPGTRLTVL.

The chain has TRBV7-9 and TRBJ2-1, with 7 bases lining up with TRBD2. CDR1 SEHNR and CDR2 FQNEAQ come from the germline V gene (reference sequence). The CDR3 spans 14 residues. The junction had 8 bases not matched to a gene; V was cut back by 3 bases and J by 9 bases. The CDR3 protein is CASSFGGGGGEQFF. DNA for the CDR3: TGTGCCAGCAGCTTTGGGGGAGGCGGGGGTGAGCAGTTCTTC.

The chain joins TRBV5-6 to TRBJ2-6; 10 bases are a match to TRBD1. V was clipped by 4 bases and J by 1 base; unmatched bases: 5. The length of the CDR3 is 17 residues. Germline lookup yields CDR1 SGHDT and CDR2 YYEEEE. Here the CDR3 reads CASSRRGQGSGANVLTF. The CDR3 nucleotides are TGTGCCAGCAGCCGCCGGGGACAGGGGTCTGGGGCCAACGTCCTGACTTTC.

The gene calls are TRBV2 and TRBJ2-7, with 11 bases identical to TRBD2. This CDR3 contains 16 residues. Trimming removed 7 bases from V and 2 bases from J; junction bases left unmatched: 10. Germline lookup yields CDR1 SNHLY and CDR2 FYNNEI. The CDR3 region has the DNA TGTGCCAGCAAACCCATAGCGGGAGGGATCACCTACGAGCAGTACTTC. Its protein product is CASKPIAGGITYEQYF.